This T cell receptor beta chain is from a study of technical replicates of blood from a few donors. Profiling relied on immunoSEQ multiplex PCR, and the TCRdb table lists in-frame clones only, not all of them. The table records roughly 69,000 clones, approximately 97% of them present only once. Germline V lookup: CDR1 SGHNT, CDR2 YENEEA. J was trimmed by 8 bases and V by 4 bases; bases with no gene match: 9. The CDR3 runs to 15 residues. The chain employs TRBV11-3 and TRBJ2-2; 8 bases line up with TRBD2. This receptor was identified in a human donor in good health. Sequencing was done on a sample of T cells isolated from PBMCs. The CDR3 region is CASSSRGSGTGELFF. The DNA for the CDR3 is TGTGCCAGCAGCTCTCGGGGTAGCGGGACGGGGGAGCTGTTTTTT.